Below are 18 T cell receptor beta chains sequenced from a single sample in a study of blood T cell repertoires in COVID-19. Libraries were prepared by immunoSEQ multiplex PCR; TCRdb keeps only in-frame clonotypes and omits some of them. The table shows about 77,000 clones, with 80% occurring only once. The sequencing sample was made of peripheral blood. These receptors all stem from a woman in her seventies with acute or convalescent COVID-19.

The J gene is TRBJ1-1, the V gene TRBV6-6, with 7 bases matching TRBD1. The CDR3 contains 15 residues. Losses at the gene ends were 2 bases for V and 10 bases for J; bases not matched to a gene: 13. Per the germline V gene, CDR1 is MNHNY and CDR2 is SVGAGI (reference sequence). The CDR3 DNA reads TGTGCCAGCAGTTACCTTCCAGGGGGTAACCGGGGAGCTTTCTTT. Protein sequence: CASSYLPGGNRGAFF.

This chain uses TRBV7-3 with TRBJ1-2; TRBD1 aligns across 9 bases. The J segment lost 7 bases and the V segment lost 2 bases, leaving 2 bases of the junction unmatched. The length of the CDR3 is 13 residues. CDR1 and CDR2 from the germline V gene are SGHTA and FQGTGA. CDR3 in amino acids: CASSLGQGSGYTF. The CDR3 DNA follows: TGTGCCAGCAGCTTAGGACAGGGGTCTGGCTACACCTTC.

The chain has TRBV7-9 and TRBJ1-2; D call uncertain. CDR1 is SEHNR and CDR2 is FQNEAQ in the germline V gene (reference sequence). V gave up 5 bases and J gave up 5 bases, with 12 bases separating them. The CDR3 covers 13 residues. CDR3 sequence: CASSRHPRYGYTF. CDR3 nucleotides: TGTGCCAGCAGCCGACACCCGCGATATGGCTACACCTTC.

The CDR3 nucleotides read TGCGCCAGCAGTCAATTCCCCTCTGTGCCCCCGGTTCACAATGAGCAGTTCTTC. Translation: CASSQFPSVPPVHNEQFF. The chain employs TRBV23-1 and TRBJ2-1; the D is unclear. TRBV23-1 is an ORF, with its function uncertain. The CDR3 is made up of 18 amino acids. Trimming cost V 1 base and J 5 bases, with 21 bases left between them.

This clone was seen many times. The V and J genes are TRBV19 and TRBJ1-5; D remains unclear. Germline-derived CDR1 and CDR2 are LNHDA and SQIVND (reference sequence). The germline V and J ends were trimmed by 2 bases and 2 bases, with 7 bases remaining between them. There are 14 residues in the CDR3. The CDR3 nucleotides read TGTGCCAGTAGTATATCTGCGGGCAATCAGCCCCAGCATTTT. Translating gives CASSISAGNQPQHF.

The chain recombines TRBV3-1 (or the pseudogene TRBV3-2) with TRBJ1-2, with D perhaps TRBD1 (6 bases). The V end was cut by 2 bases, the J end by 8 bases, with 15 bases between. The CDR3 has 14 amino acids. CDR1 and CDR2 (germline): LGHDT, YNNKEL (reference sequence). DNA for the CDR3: TGTGCCAGCAGCCAAACAGGGTTGTCGTTCGGCTACACCTTC. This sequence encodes CASSQTGLSFGYTF.

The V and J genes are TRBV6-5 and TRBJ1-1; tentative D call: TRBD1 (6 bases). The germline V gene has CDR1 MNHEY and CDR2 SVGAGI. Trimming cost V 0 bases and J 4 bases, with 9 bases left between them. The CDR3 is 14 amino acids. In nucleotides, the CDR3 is TGTGCCAGCAGTTACTCGCCCAGGGGCACTGAAGCTTTCTTT. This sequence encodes CASSYSPRGTEAFF.

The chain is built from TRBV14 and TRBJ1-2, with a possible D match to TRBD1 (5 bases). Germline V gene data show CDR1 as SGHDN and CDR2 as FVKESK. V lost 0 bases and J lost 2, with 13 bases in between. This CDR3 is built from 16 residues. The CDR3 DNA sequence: TGTGCCAGCAGCCAAGAATTCTCCCAGGGAAACTATGGCTACACCTTC. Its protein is CASSQEFSQGNYGYTF.

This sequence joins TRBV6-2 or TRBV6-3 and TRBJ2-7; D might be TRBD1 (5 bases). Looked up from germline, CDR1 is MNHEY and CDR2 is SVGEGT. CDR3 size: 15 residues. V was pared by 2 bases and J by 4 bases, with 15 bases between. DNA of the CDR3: TGTGCCAGCAGTTACCTTACCGACAGATCATACGAGCAGTACTTC. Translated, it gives CASSYLTDRSYEQYF.

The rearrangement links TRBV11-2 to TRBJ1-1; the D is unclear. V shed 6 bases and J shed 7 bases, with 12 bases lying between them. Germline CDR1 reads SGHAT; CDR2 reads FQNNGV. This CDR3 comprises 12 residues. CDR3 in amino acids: CASRSTVDEAFF. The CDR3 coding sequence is TGTGCCAGCAGATCTACGGTCGATGAAGCTTTCTTT. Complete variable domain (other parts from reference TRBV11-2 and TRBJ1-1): EAGVAQSPRYKIIEKRQSVAFWCNPISGHATLYWYQQILGQGPKLLIQFQNNGVVDDSQLPKDRFSAERLKGVDSTLKIQPAKLEDSAVYLCASRSTVDEAFFGQGTRLTVV.

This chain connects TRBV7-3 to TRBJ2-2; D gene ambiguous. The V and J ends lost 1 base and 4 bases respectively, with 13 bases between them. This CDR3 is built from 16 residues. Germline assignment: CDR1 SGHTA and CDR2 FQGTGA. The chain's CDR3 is CASSLIPSRRTGELFF. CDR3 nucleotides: TGTGCCAGCAGCTTAATTCCCTCTAGGCGCACCGGGGAGCTGTTTTTT.

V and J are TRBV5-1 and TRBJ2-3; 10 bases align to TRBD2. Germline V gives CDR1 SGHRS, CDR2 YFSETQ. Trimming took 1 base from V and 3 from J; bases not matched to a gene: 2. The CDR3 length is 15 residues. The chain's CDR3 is CASSLSGGATDTQYF. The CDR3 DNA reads TGCGCCAGCAGCTTGAGCGGGGGGGCGACAGATACGCAGTATTTT.

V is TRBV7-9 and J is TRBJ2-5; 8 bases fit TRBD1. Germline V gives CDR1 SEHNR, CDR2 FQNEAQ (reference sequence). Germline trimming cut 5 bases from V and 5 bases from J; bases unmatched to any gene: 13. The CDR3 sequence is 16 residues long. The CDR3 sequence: CASSDTDRGTPETQYF. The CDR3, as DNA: TGTGCCAGCAGCGACACCGACAGGGGCACCCCGGAGACCCAGTACTTC.

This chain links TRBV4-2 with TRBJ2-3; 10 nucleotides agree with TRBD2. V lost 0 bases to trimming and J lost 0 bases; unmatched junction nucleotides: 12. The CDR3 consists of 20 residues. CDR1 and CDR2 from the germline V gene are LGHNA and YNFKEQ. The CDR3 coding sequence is TGTGCCAGCAGCCAAGAAGGCGCGGCTAGCGGGGGAAGAAGCACAGATACGCAGTATTTT. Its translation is CASSQEGAASGGRSTDTQYF.

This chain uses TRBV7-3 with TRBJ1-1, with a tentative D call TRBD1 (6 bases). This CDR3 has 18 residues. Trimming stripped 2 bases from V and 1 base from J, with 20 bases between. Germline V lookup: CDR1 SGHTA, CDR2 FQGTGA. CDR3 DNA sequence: TGTGCCAGCAGCTTAGATGGCCTCCGGGACACGAAGAACACTGAAGCTTTCTTT. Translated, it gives CASSLDGLRDTKNTEAFF.

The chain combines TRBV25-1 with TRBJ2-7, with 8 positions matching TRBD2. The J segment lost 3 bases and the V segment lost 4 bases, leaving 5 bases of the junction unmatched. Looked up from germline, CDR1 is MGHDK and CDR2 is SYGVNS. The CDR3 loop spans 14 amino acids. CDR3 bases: TGTGCCAGCAGTGTAACGGGAGGGAACTACGAGCAGTACTTC. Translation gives CASSVTGGNYEQYF.

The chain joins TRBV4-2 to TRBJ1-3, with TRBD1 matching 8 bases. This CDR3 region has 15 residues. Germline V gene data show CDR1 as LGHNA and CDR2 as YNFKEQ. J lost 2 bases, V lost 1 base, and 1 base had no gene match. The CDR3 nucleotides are TGTGCCAGCAGCCAAGTGACAGGGGCTGGAAACACCATATATTTT. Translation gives CASSQVTGAGNTIYF.

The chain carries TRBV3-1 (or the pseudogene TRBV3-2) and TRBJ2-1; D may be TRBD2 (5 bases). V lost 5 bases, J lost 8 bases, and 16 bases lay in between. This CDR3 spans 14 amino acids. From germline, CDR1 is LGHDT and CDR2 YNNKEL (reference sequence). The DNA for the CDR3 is TGTGCCAGCAGCTTCCGAGGCGGGTTAGATGAGCAGTTCTTC. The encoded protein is CASSFRGGLDEQFF.